The source of this T cell receptor (beta chain) is a study of blood T cell repertoires in COVID-19. For the study at large: PBMCs, B-cell-depleted T cells, or T cells provided the cDNA or gDNA that made up the material.

CDR3 length equals 17 residues. The ends lost 4 bases at V and 0 bases at J; junction bases unmatched: 12. Germline values: CDR1 SGHRS, CDR2 YFSETQ. As handled by the study authors: For nucleated cells, counts were estimated from reference gene primer amplification. The table came from immunoSEQ multiplex PCR; TCRdb's copy has only in-frame clones and leaves some out. V and J calls and clone size follow that table, whereas D and trimming were derived from the DNA. The sample holds hundreds of thousands of clones, 80% to 90% seen once. Across 20 to 25 US areas, participants ranged in age from 18 to 89 years.

The chain carries TRBV5-1 and TRBJ1-2; 7 bases match TRBD1. This receptor was taken from a man aged 25-40 years who had recovered from COVID-19. The sample consisted of PBMCs or T cells enriched from blood (not recorded which). This CDR3 reads CASSPGTVTEANYGYTF. The CDR3 DNA reads as TGCGCCAGCAGCCCAGGGACAGTAACGGAAGCTAACTATGGCTACACCTTC.